This TCR beta chain was sequenced during a study of CD8+ T cells in alopecia areata. After isolation, RNA underwent reverse transcription to generate cDNA as the sequencing template. The protocol was immunoSEQ multiplex PCR, while the TCRdb copy is restricted to in-frame clones and leaves out a portion. Altogether 150,000 to 200,000 clones are present, around three fifths being singletons, with the ten largest covering approximately 1.3%. In regard to this clone: The antigen is not known.

The sample's treatment: oral pan-JAK inhibitor, 5-10 mg twice daily. Study results and caveats: Amid tofacitinib therapy, many expanded lesional clones stayed present in scalp and blood. Scalp repertoires also include resident alphabeta T cells from normal skin.

The V gene lost 1 base and the J gene lost 10 bases, with 11 bases spanning the gap. Germline V gene sequence: CDR1 SGHTA, CDR2 FQGNSA. The CDR3 is made up of 14 amino acids. The specimen comprised CD4+ T cells sorted from blood, sampled around week 50, from a patient treated with tofacitinib. J is TRBJ1-6 and V is TRBV7-2, with D possibly TRBD1 on 5 matching bases. This sequence was found in a human donor with alopecia areata. CDR3 region: CASSLEGQGSPLHF. Here the CDR3 DNA reads TGTGCCAGCAGCTTAGAGGGGCAAGGATCACCCCTCCACTTT.